The rows below give T cell receptor beta chains drawn from one sample of a study of shared clonotypes between healthy human individuals. Sequenced by immunoSEQ multiplex PCR; TCRdb stores in-frame clones only, minus some. The table has around 2.5 million clones, approximately 93% seen once; the top ten hold around 0.4%. Sequenced material: naive CD4+ T cells from PBMCs. These receptors originate from a man aged 18 to 30 in good health. Some clones in this sample may be carry-over from other donors' samples. Each CDR3 is given with its conserved first and last residue. D genes are given only for firm matches. Clone size appears in some rows only: once, few, many, or a class for an expanded clone.

TRBD1	TRBV6-5	TRBJ1-5	NA	TGTGCCAGCAGTTACAGGGCAGGGGGTCAGCCCCAGCATTTT	CASSYRAGGQPQHF
NA	TRBV15	TRBJ2-5	NA	TGTGCCACCAGCAGCCGCAAAGGGAGCCAAGAGACCCAGTACTTC	CATSSRKGSQETQYF
NA	TRBV28	TRBJ2-2	NA	TGTGCCAGCAGCTCGTGGGTCCCCGGGGAGCTGTTTTTT	CASSSWVPGELFF
NA	TRBV11-2	TRBJ1-1	NA	TGTGCCAGCAGCATTCTAAACTACGGACAGCCTGGAGGAGCTTTCTTT	CASSILNYGQPGGAFF
NA	TRBV7-3	TRBJ1-2	NA	TGTGCCAGCATTTCTCCCCAGGGGCCCGCTAACTATGGCTACACCTTC	CASISPQGPANYGYTF
NA	TRBV30	TRBJ1-5	NA	TGTGCCTGCCAGATCTGGAATCAGCCCCAGCATTTT	CACQIWNQPQHF
NA	TRBV28	TRBJ2-1	NA	TGTGCCTCGACAGCATACAATGAGCAGTTCTTC	CASTAYNEQFF
NA	TRBV13	TRBJ2-1	NA	TGTGCCAGCAGCTCCGGGACCTATGAGCAGTTCTTC	CASSSGTYEQFF
TRBD2	TRBV7-9	TRBJ2-4	NA	TGTGCCAGCAGCTTAGGGACTAGCGGGAGATTGACCAAAAACATTCAGTACTTC	CASSLGTSGRLTKNIQYF
NA	TRBV28	TRBJ2-7	NA	TGTGCCAGCAGTCCCTTCTCGGGAGAGCAGTACTTC	CASSPFSGEQYF
TRBD1	TRBV5-1	TRBJ1-4	NA	TGCGCCAGCAGCGGTGGACAGGGAGCAACTAATGAAAAACTGTTTTTT	CASSGGQGATNEKLFF
TRBD2	TRBV10-3	TRBJ2-3	NA	TGTGCCATCAGCCGACTAGCGCCCAACACAGATACGCAGTATTTT	CAISRLAPNTDTQYF
NA	TRBV28	TRBJ1-2	NA	TGTGCCAGCAGTCCGACGGCTAACTATGGCTACACCTTC	CASSPTANYGYTF
NA	TRBV27	TRBJ1-4	NA	TGTGCCAGCAGACGCGTCCCGGGACGGACAAATGAAAAACTGTTTTTT	CASRRVPGRTNEKLFF
TRBD2	TRBV28	TRBJ2-3	NA	TGTGCCAGCAGCCCAAAGCGGGACCTCTCACCTAGCACAGATACGCAGTATTTT	CASSPKRDLSPSTDTQYF
NA	TRBV2	TRBJ1-1	NA	TGTGCCAGCAGTGAAGCGAGGGGGAGCACTGAAGCTTTCTTT	CASSEARGSTEAFF
NA	TRBV6-1	TRBJ1-5	NA	TGTGCCAGCAGTGTCCGACGTACGGTTTATCAGCCCCAGCATTTT	CASSVRRTVYQPQHF
TRBD2	TRBV7-3	TRBJ2-7	NA	TGTGCCAGCAGCAAACAAGCGGGAGGGGTTACCGAGCAGTACTTC	CASSKQAGGVTEQYF
NA	TRBV27	TRBJ2-6	NA	TGTGCCAGCAGTTCCTTAAGCTCTGGGGCCAACGTCCTGACTTTC	CASSSLSSGANVLTF
NA	TRBV7-2	TRBJ1-3	once	TGTGCCAGCAGCTTAATCTTACTTGGTGGAAACACCATATATTTT	CASSLILLGGNTIYF
TRBD1	TRBV7-3	TRBJ1-1	NA	TGTGCCAGCAGCCCGGGACAGGGGGCTGTAGGGACTGAAGCTTTCTTT	CASSPGQGAVGTEAFF
TRBD2	TRBV9	TRBJ2-1	NA	TGTGCCAGCAGCGTAAGGGTGACTAGCGGGATTGATTCCTACAATGAGCAGTTCTTC	CASSVRVTSGIDSYNEQFF
NA	TRBV5-5	TRBJ2-6	once	TGTGCCAGCAGCTTGTTGGGGGGCGCCCATTACTCTGGGGCCAACGTCCTGACTTTC	CASSLLGGAHYSGANVLTF
NA	TRBV6-1	TRBJ1-3	NA	TGTGCCAGCAGCAGAGACAGGATTTATGGAAACACCATATATTTT	CASSRDRIYGNTIYF
TRBD2	TRBV5-1	TRBJ2-7	NA	TGCGCCAGCAGCTTGGCTAGCGGTTTAAACTACGAGCAGTACTTC	CASSLASGLNYEQYF